Below, 10 T cell receptor beta chains from the same sample are listed, as sequenced in a study of CD8+ T cells in alopecia areata. cDNA serving as the sequencing template came from extracted, reverse transcribed RNA. Profiling relied on immunoSEQ multiplex PCR, and the TCRdb table lists in-frame clones only, not all of them. This table has about 220,000 clones, under 75% appearing once. The sample's treatment: oral pan-JAK inhibitor, 5-10 mg twice daily. Sequences were derived from CD4+ T cells sorted from blood, sampled at week 4, from a patient treated with tofacitinib. The receptors originated from a human donor with alopecia areata.

The chain employs TRBV29-1 and TRBJ1-1, with a weak D call TRBD1 (5 bases). The V end was cut by 6 bases, the J end by 1 base, with 21 bases between. The CDR3 contains 16 residues. From germline, CDR1 is SQVTM and CDR2 ANQGSEA. The CDR3 DNA follows: TGCAGCGTCGAGACCCCAAGGGGTAGGGGGAACACTGAAGCTTTCTTT. It translates to CSVETPRGRGNTEAFF.

The chain carries TRBV29-1 and TRBJ1-2; 11 bases fit TRBD1. The V and J ends lost 7 bases and 2 bases, in that order; junction bases with no gene match: 9. The germline CDR1 and CDR2 sequences are SQVTM and ANQGSEA. This CDR3 is 15 amino acids long. This CDR3 is CSANSGTGGNYGYTF. CDR3 nucleotides: TGCAGCGCCAACTCCGGGACAGGGGGGAACTATGGCTACACCTTC.

This clone came up many times. J is TRBJ2-7 and V is TRBV19; no reliable D call. The CDR3 has 12 residues. Trimming left V 8 bases short and J 2 bases short, with 10 bases between. Looked up from germline, CDR1 is LNHDA and CDR2 is SQIVND (reference sequence). CDR3 nucleotides: TGTGCCAGTGGGATTAGACCCTACGAGCAGTACTTC. Its protein is CASGIRPYEQYF.

The gene calls are TRBV29-1 and TRBJ1-2; 9 bases are shared with TRBD1. The ends lost 7 bases at V and 8 bases at J; junction bases unmatched: 5. In germline, CDR1 is SQVTM, CDR2 ANQGSEA. The CDR3 runs to 11 residues. CDR3 nucleotides: TGCAGCGCGACAGGGGGAGGAGGCTACACCTTC. Translating gives CSATGGGGYTF. Full variable domain (missing parts from reference TRBV29-1 and TRBJ1-2): SAVISQKPSRDICQRGTSLTIQCQVDSQVTMMFWYRQQPGQSLTLIATANQGSEATYESGFVIDKFPISRPNLTFSTLTVSNMSPEDSSIYLCSATGGGGYTFGSGTRLTVV.

The chain is built from TRBV11-2 and TRBJ2-3; D is unclear. Germline loops: CDR1 SGHAT, CDR2 FQNNGV. The V and J ends lost 1 base and 1 base respectively, with 6 bases between them. This CDR3 comprises 14 residues. The CDR3 DNA is TGTGCCAGCAGCTTAGCCGGAGGCACAGATACGCAGTATTTT. Translation gives CASSLAGGTDTQYF.

The gene calls are TRBV5-6 and TRBJ1-6; D unclear. V lost 2 bases, J lost 9 bases, and 6 bases lay in between. The CDR3 consists of 12 residues. The germline CDR1 and CDR2 sequences are SGHDT and YYEEEE. The CDR3 region has the DNA TGTGCCAGCAGCTTACAGTTTTCACCCCTCCACTTT. This gives the protein CASSLQFSPLHF.

The gene calls are TRBV29-1 and TRBJ1-1, with 7 bases aligning to TRBD1. Germline CDR1 is SQVTM and CDR2 is ANQGSEA. The CDR3 runs 13 residues. With 5 bases clipped from V and 2 bases from J, the junction kept 5 bases outside the gene matches. The CDR3 nucleotides read TGCAGCGTTTCCCGACAGGGTAACACTGAAGCTTTCTTT. Translating it yields CSVSRQGNTEAFF.

The chain carries TRBV19 and TRBJ2-7; possibly TRBD2 for D (6 bases). The CDR3 contains 11 residues. Between the trimmed V and J ends, which lost 9 bases and 4 bases, there was a span of 10 bases. From germline, CDR1 is LNHDA and CDR2 SQIVND (reference sequence). CDR3 nucleotides: TGTGCCAGCTACGGAGGGTACGAGCAGTACTTC. It codes for CASYGGYEQYF.

The count of this clone is one. This chain uses TRBV30 with TRBJ2-2, with unresolved D. CDR1 is GTSNPN, CDR2 SVGIG, per germline (reference sequence). The CDR3 consists of 14 residues. V was shortened by 0 bases and J by 1 base, with 6 bases between the two germline ends. CDR3 sequence: CAWSVGLNTGELFF. CDR3 coding DNA: TGTGCCTGGAGTGTCGGTTTGAACACCGGGGAGCTGTTTTTT.

The V call is TRBV7-9, the J call TRBJ2-7; a weak D match, TRBD1 (6 bases). Germline V lookup: CDR1 SEHNR, CDR2 FQNEAQ (reference sequence). V was pared by 4 bases and J by 3 bases, with 13 bases between. The CDR3 runs to 14 residues. CDR3: CASSSRDNNYEQYF. The CDR3 DNA is TGTGCCAGCAGCTCACGGGACAACAACTACGAGCAGTACTTC. The whole variable domain, remainder taken from reference TRBV7-9 and TRBJ2-7, is DTGVSQNPRHKITKRGQNVTFRCDPISEHNRLYWYRQTLGQGPEFLTYFQNEAQLEKSRLLSDRFSAERPKGSFSTLEIQRTEQGDSAMYLCASSSRDNNYEQYFGPGTRLTVT.